This T cell receptor beta chain was identified in a study of blood T cells in healthy people across ages. About the study: The template switching approach captured approximately one barcoded beta molecule for every two T cells.

Alongside a J-beta primer mix, a sample-barcoded 5' primer served in a second PCR lasting about 6 to 12 cycles. TCRdb redid the calling of the 5' RACE reads with MiXCR, one entry per CDR3 protein. The sample includes about 1.4 million distinct CDR3 sequences, 45% to 70% seen only once; the top ten take 6.5% to 8.5%. The sequenced sample consisted of blood. The sequence derives from a man aged 18 to 29 in good health.

In DNA, the CDR3 is TGTGCCAGCAGTGCAATCGGGGACGAGCAGTACTTC. This gives the protein CASSAIGDEQYF. This chain joins TRBV6-1 and TRBJ2-7, with TRBD2 as a possible D gene (5 bases). The CDR3 contains 12 residues. Per the germline V gene, CDR1 is MNHNS and CDR2 is SASEGT. V lost 4 bases and J 5 bases, leaving 9 bases between the germline ends.